This TCR beta chain was recovered during a study of response to subunit inactivated influenza vaccine. Study conclusions and caveats: Researchers suggested that each seasonal influenza vaccination recruits few new T cells.

The CDR3 runs to 12 residues. The germline gives CDR1 ENHRY, CDR2 SYGVKD. Trimming removed 10 bases at V and 5 bases at J, with 14 bases between. In TCRdb, the RT-PCR reads were re-called with MiXCR into one record per CDR3 protein. The table records about 540,000 distinct CDR3 sequences, roughly 23% of them present only once. This clonotype was recorded a few times. The antigen is unknown. The sample also formed part of further work on T cells expressing NK-cell markers. That study reports: Synthesis of TCR beta cDNA relied on 5'RACE template switching carrying UMIs. Eight donors were sequenced, seven testing HCMV-seropositive and one testing seronegative.

V and J are TRBV10-3 and TRBJ2-5; D gene unclear. This specimen consisted of CD4+ T cells sorted from PBMCs, obtained approximately 13 days after vaccination. The receptor was isolated from a man aged 50 to 59 who received an inactivated influenza vaccine. CDR3 protein: CATRGSGETQYF. The CDR3 DNA sequence: TGTGCCACCCGTGGCTCCGGGGAGACCCAGTACTTC.